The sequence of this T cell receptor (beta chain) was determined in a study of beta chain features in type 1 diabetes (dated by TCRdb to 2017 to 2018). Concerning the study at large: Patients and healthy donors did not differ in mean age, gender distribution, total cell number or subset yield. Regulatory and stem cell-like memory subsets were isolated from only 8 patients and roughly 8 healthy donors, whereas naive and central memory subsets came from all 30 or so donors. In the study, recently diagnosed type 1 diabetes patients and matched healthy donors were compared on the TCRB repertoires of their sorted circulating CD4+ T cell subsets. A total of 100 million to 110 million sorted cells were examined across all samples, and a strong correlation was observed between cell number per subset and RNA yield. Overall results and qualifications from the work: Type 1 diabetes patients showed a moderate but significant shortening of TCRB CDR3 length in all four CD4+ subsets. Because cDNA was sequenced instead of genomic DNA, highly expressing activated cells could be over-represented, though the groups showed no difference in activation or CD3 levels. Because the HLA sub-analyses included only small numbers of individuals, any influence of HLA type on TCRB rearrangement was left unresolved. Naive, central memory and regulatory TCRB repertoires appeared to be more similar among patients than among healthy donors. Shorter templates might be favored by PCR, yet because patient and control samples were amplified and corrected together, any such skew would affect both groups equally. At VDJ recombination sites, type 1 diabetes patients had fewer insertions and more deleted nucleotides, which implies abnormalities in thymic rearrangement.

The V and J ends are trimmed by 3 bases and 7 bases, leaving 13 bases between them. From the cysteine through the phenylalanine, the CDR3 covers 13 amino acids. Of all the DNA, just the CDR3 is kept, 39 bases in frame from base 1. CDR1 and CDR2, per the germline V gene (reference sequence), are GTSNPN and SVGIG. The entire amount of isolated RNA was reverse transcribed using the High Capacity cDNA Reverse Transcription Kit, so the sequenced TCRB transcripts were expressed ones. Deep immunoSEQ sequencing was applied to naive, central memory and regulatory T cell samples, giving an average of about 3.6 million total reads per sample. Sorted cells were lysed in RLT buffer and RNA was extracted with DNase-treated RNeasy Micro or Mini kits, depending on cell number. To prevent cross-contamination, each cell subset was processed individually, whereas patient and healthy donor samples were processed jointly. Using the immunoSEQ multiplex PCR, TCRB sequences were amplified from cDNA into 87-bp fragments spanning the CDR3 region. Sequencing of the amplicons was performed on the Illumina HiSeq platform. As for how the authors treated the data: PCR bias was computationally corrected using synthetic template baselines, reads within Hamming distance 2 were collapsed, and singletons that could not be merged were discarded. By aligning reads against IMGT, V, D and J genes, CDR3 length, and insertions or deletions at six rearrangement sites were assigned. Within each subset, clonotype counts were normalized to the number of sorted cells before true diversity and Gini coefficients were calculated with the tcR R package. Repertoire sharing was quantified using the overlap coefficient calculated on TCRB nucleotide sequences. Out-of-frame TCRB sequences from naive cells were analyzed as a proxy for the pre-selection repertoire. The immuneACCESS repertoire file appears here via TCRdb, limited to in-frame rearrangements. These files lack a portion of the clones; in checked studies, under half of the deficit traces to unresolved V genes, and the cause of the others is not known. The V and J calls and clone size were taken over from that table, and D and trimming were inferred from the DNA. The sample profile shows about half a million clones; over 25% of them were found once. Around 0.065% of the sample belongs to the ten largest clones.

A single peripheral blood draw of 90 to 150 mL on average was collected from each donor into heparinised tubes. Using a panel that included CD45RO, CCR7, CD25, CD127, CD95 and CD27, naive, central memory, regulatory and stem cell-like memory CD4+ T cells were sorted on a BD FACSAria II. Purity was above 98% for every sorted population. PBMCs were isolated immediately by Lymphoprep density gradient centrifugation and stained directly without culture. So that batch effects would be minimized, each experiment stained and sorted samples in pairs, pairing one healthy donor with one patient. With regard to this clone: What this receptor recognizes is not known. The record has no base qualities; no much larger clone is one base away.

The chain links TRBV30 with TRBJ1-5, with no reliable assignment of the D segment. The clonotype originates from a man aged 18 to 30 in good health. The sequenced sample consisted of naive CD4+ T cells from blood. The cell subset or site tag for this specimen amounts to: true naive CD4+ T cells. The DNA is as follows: TGTGCCTGGAGCCCCGCCAGTCGCCAGCCCCAGCATTTT. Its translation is CAWSPASRQPQHF.